The next 13 T cell receptor beta chains were all read from a single sample in a study of cytomegalovirus exposure and HLA in healthy donors. It was with 60 Vbeta and 13 Jbeta primers that the PCR ran. The assay was immunoSEQ multiplex PCR, and TCRdb's table has in-frame clones only and misses some. The sample includes tens of thousands of clones. The sample taken for sequencing was PBMCs. The source is a male donor in good health and CMV-seronegative.

J is TRBJ1-1 and V is TRBV25-1; D is uncertain. CDR3 length equals 16 residues. CDR1 and CDR2 (germline): MGHDK, SYGVNS. V gave up 1 base and J gave up 2 bases, with 14 bases separating them. CDR3 amino acids: CASSESRPGLNTEAFF. CDR3 in DNA: TGTGCCAGCAGTGAATCCAGGCCCGGACTTAACACTGAAGCTTTCTTT.

The CDR3 region has the DNA TGTGCCAGCAGTCAACGCCGGAGCTCCTACGAGCAGTACTTC. As protein: CASSQRRSSYEQYF. The chain joins TRBV27 to TRBJ2-7; D not certain. Deletions cut 5 bases from V and 0 bases from J, with 11 bases between. Germline V CDR1 and CDR2: MNHEY, SMNVEV (reference sequence). CDR3 length equals 14 residues.

CDR3 nucleotide sequence: TGTGCCAGCAGTCAAACAGGGTCCCTCACAGATACGCAGTATTTT. Translated, it gives CASSQTGSLTDTQYF. This chain links TRBV28 with TRBJ2-3; D might be TRBD1 (6 bases). Trimming left V 5 bases short and J 2 bases short, with 14 bases between. This CDR3 is 15 amino acids long. The germline gives CDR1 MDHEN, CDR2 SYDVKM.

The genes are TRBV30 and TRBJ1-2; D is unclear. The length of the CDR3 is 13 residues. Per germline, CDR1 GTSNPN and CDR2 SVGIG (reference sequence). The V end was cut by 7 bases, the J end by 4 bases, with 16 bases between. CDR3 in DNA: TGTGCCTTTAAATCTTCAGGTTTCTATGGCTACACCTTC. It specifies CAFKSSGFYGYTF.

This chain joins TRBV30 and TRBJ2-3; tentative D call: TRBD2 (5 bases). The CDR3 spans 13 residues. Trimming took 8 bases from V and 7 from J, leaving 19 bases between them. CDR1 and CDR2 (germline): GTSNPN, SVGIG (reference sequence). CDR3 in DNA: TGTGCCGCCCCCGGACTGCTGTTAAATACGCAGTATTTT. This sequence encodes CAAPGLLLNTQYF.

The CDR3 loop is CASSQQGTYNSPLHF. DNA for the CDR3: TGTGCCAGCTCACAACAGGGTACTTATAATTCACCCCTCCACTTT. The genes are TRBV18 and TRBJ1-6, with a tentative D call TRBD1 (6 bases). Germline CDR1 is KGHSH and CDR2 is LQKENI. Trimming stripped 4 bases from V and 4 bases from J, with 11 bases between. This CDR3 has 15 amino acids.

The CDR3 here is CASSYDPRDTIYF. The CDR3 DNA reads as TGTGCCAGCAGTTATGATCCGAGGGACACCATATATTTT. The chain uses TRBV6-5 and TRBJ1-3; D unresolved. V lost 3 bases and J 8 bases, leaving 11 bases between the germline ends. There are 13 residues in the CDR3. Germline loops: CDR1 MNHEY, CDR2 SVGAGI.

Considering frequency, this clone is medium-sized. The chain employs TRBV6-5 and TRBJ2-2; no definite D call. The CDR3 contains 14 residues. Trimming took 6 bases from V and 3 from J, leaving 11 bases between them. CDR1 MNHEY and CDR2 SVGAGI come from the germline V gene. CDR3 protein: CASRPDTYTGELFF. The CDR3 region has the DNA TGTGCCAGCAGGCCTGACACCTACACCGGGGAGCTGTTTTTT.

V usage is TRBV5-4 and J usage is TRBJ2-5, with TRBD2 matching over 12 bases. Trimming at V came to 4 bases and at J to 3 bases, leaving 4 bases not matched to a gene. Germline CDR1 SGHNT, CDR2 YYREEE (reference sequence). This CDR3 is 15 amino acids long. CDR3 loop: CASSGWTSGEETQYF. For the CDR3, the DNA is TGTGCCAGCAGCGGCTGGACTAGCGGGGAAGAGACCCAGTACTTC.

The chain joins TRBV7-9 to TRBJ1-2, with 7 bases matching TRBD1. The CDR3 totals 14 residues. Germline V CDR1 and CDR2: SEHNR, FQNEAQ (reference sequence). V dropped 5 bases and J dropped 8; count of bases not matched to a gene: 11. In nucleotides, the CDR3 is TGTGCCAGCAGCCCGCAAGGGGGCGCGGGGGGCTACACCTTC. This encodes CASSPQGGAGGYTF.

Turning to this clone: The junction shows a germline mismatch at one end, possibly a read error. The J gene is TRBJ2-1, the V gene TRBV29-1, with 11 bases that match TRBD2. The CDR3 totals 15 residues. Germline V gene data show CDR1 as SQVTM and CDR2 as ANQGSEA. The CDR3 loop is CSVSPVAGGPTILLF. CDR3 nucleotides: TGCAGCGTTTCCCCTGTAGCGGGAGGGCCGACTATTCTCCTCTTC.

The chain couples TRBV19 to TRBJ1-4, with unresolved D. This CDR3 spans 15 amino acids. Trimming removed 5 bases at V and 0 bases at J, with 10 bases between. The germline gives CDR1 LNHDA, CDR2 SQIVND (reference sequence). The CDR3, as DNA: TGTGCCAGTAGTGTACAGCCTGCAACTAATGAAAAACTGTTTTTT. As protein: CASSVQPATNEKLFF.

The CDR3 region is CSVELWESTGELFF. The CDR3 DNA reads TGCAGCGTTGAATTATGGGAGAGCACCGGGGAGCTGTTTTTT. The rearrangement uses TRBV29-1 and TRBJ2-2; tentative D call: TRBD2 (5 bases). Germline values: CDR1 SQVTM, CDR2 ANQGSEA. CDR3 length: 14 residues. Deletions cut 2 bases from V and 4 bases from J, with 11 bases between.